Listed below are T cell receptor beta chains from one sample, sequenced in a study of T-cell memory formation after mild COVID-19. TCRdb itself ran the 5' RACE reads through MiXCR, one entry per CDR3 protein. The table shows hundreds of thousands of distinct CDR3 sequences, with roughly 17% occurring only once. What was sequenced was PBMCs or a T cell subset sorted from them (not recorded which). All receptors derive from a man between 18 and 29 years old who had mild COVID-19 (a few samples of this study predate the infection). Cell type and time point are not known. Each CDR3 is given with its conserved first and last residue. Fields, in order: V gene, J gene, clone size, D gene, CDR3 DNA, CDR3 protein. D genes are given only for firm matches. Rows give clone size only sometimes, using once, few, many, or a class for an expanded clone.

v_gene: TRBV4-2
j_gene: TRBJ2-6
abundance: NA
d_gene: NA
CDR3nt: TGTGCCAGCAGCCAAGCCGGGGGTGGGGCTGGGGCCAACGTCCTGACTTTC
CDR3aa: CASSQAGGGAGANVLTF

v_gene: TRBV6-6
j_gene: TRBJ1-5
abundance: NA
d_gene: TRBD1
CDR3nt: TGTGCCAGCAGCCTTCCGGGGGGGACAGGAATAATTTCGGATCAGCCCCAGCATTTT
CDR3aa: CASSLPGGTGIISDQPQHF

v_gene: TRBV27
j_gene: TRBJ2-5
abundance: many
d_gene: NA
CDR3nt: TGTGCCAGCAGTTCATCAGAGACCCAGTACTTC
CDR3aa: CASSSSETQYF

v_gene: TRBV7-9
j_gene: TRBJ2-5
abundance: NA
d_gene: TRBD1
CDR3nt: TGTGCCAGCATGGGGGACAGACCCTCCTACCAAGAGACCCAGTACTTC
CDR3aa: CASMGDRPSYQETQYF

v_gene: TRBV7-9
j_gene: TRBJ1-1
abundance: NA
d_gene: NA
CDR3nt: TGTGCCAGCAGCTTTAGAGAGGCTGAAGCTTTCTTT
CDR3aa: CASSFREAEAFF

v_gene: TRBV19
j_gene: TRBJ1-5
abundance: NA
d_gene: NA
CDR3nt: TGTGCCAGTACGGGAGGGGTAGTGGTCAATCAGCCCCAGCATTTT
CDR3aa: CASTGGVVVNQPQHF

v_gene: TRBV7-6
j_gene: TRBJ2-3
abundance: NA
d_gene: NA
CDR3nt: TGTGCCAGCAGCTTAGAGTTTTGGGGGCCGGGAGATACGCAGTATTTT
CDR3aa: CASSLEFWGPGDTQYF

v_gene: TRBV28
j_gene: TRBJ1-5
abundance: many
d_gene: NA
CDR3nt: TGTGCCAGCAGTTTCCGGTCCCCCCAGCAGCATTTT
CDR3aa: CASSFRSPQQHF

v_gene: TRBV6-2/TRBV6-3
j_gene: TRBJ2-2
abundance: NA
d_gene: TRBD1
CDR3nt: TGTGCCAGCAGTTACCCGACAGGGGGATCGACCGGGGAGCTGTTTTTT
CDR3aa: CASSYPTGGSTGELFF

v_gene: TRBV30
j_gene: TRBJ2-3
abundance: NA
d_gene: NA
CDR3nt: TGTGCCTCCCGAGGACCGGGGGACACAGATACGCAGTATTTT
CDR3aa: CASRGPGDTDTQYF

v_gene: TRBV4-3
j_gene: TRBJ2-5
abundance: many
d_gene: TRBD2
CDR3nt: TGCGCCAGCAGCCAAGCTTCCAGCGGGGGGTTGCGGGAGACCCAGTACTTC
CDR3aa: CASSQASSGGLRETQYF

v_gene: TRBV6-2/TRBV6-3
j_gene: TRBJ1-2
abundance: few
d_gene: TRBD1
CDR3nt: TGTGCCAGCAGTTATCCGACAGGGGGCCACTATGGCTACACCTTC
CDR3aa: CASSYPTGGHYGYTF

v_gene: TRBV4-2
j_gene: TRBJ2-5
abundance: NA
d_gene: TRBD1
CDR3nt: TGTGCCAGCAGCCAAGAAGGCCATCAGGGGGCCTCAGAGACCCAGTACTTC
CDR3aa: CASSQEGHQGASETQYF

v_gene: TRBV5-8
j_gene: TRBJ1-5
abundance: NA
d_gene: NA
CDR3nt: TGTGCCAGCAGCTTGGGGGTGACAGGATCTGCTCAGCCCCAGCATTTT
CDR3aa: CASSLGVTGSAQPQHF

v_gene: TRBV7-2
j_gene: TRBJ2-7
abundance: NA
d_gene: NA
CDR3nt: TGTGCCAGCAGCACCTCTTGGGTACGTGGCAACGAGCAGTACTTC
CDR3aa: CASSTSWVRGNEQYF

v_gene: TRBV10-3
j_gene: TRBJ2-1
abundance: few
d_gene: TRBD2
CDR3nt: TGTGCCATCGGGGAGGGGGAGCAGTTCTTC
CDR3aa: CAIGEGEQFF

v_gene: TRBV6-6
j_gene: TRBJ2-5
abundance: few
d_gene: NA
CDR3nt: TGTGCCAGCACTCCTAGGTCGGGACACCTATACTTC
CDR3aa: CASTPRSGHLYF

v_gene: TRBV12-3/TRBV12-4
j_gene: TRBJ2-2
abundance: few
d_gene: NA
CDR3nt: TGTGCCAGCAGTAGGGTATCGGGCACCGGGGAGCTGTTTTTT
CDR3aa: CASSRVSGTGELFF

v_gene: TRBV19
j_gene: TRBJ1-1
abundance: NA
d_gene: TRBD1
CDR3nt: TGTGCCAGTAATCATAACAGGGGAACTGAAGCTTTCTTT
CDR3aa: CASNHNRGTEAFF

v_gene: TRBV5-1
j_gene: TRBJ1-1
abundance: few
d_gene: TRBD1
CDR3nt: TGCGCCAGCAGCCTTGGAGGGGGCTGGGGGAACACTGAAGCTTTCTTT
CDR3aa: CASSLGGGWGNTEAFF

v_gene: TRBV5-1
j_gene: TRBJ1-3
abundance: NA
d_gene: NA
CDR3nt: TGCGCCAGCAGCTGGGGCAGGCCGGGGTCCCGTGGAAACACCATATATTTT
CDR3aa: CASSWGRPGSRGNTIYF

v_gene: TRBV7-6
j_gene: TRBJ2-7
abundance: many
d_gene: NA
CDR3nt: TGTGCCAGCAGCTTAGGTGGGTTATACGAGCAGTACTTC
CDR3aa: CASSLGGLYEQYF

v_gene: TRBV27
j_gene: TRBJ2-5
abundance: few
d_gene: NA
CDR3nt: TGTGCCAGCAGTGCAACAGGTTACGGAGGGACCCAGTACTTC
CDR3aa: CASSATGYGGTQYF

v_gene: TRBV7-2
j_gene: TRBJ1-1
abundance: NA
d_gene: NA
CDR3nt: TGTGCCAGCAGCTTACATTTAGGGAACACTGAAGCTTTCTTT
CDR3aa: CASSLHLGNTEAFF

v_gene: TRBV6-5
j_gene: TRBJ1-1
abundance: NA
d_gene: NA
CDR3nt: TGTGCCAGCACGGACGGGAACACTGAAGCTTTCTTT
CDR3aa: CASTDGNTEAFF

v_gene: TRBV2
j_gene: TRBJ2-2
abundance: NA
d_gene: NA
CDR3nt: TGTGCCAGCAGGAAGGGACTCGCTATGGGCACCGGGGAGCTGTTTTTT
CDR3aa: CASRKGLAMGTGELFF

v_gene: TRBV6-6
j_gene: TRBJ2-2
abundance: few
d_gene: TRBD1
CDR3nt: TGTGCCAGCTCCTACGGGACAGGGCGATACACCGGGGAGCTGTTTTTT
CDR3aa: CASSYGTGRYTGELFF

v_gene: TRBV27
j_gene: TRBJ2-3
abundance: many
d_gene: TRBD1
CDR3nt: TGTGCCAGCAGTTTCGGACAGGGTTGGGCGGGCGGCACAGATACGCAGTATTTT
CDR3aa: CASSFGQGWAGGTDTQYF

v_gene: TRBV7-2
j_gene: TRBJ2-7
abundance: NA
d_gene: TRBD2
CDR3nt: TGTGCCAGCAGCTTAGGCCCTGGAGCGGGGGGGCTACGCGAGCAGTACTTC
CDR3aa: CASSLGPGAGGLREQYF

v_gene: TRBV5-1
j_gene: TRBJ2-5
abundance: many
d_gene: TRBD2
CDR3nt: TGCGCCAGCAGCGTGGGACTAGCGGGGGGCAACCAAGAGACCCAGTACTTC
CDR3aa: CASSVGLAGGNQETQYF

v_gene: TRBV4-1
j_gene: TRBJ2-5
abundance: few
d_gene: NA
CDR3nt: TGCGCCAGCAGCCAAGGGGGTAGCGCCCAAGAGACCCAGTACTTC
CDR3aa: CASSQGGSAQETQYF

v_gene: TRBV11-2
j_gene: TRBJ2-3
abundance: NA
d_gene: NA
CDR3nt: TGTGCCAGCAGCACCCGGACGCCAGCGCCCACAGATACGCAGTATTTT
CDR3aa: CASSTRTPAPTDTQYF

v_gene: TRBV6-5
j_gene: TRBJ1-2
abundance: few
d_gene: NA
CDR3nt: TGTGCCAGCAGTTCCTTTGACAGCGCCCTCTACACCTTC
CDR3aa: CASSSFDSALYTF

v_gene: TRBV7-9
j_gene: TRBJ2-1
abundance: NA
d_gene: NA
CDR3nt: TGTGCCAGCCCACCGGGGGTCGCCTACAATGAGCAGTTCTTC
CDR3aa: CASPPGVAYNEQFF

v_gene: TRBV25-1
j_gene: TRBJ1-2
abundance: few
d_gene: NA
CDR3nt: TGTGCCAGCAGTGAATCGTCAGGGAATAGTCCTTTCTTC
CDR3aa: CASSESSGNSPFF

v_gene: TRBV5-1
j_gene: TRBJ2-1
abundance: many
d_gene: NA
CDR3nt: TGCGCCAGCAGCTTGATGGGACCCGCGAACAATGAGCAGTTCTTC
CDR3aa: CASSLMGPANNEQFF

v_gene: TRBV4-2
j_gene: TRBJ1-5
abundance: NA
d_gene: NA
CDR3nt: TGTGCCAGCAGCTGGGAGGCGGGGAGTAATCAGCCCCAGCATTTT
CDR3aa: CASSWEAGSNQPQHF

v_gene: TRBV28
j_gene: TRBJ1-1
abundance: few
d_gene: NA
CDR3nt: TGTGCCAGCAGTTTGATATACGGGGGCACTGAAGCTTTCTTT
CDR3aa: CASSLIYGGTEAFF

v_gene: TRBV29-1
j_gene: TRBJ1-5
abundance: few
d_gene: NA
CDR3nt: TGCAGCGTTGAAGGTGAGGGCAATCAGCCCCAGCATTTT
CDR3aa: CSVEGEGNQPQHF

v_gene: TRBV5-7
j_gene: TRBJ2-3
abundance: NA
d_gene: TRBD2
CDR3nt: TGTGCCGCCCGGGGGGGCGGGACAGATACGCAGTATTTT
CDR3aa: CAARGGGTDTQYF

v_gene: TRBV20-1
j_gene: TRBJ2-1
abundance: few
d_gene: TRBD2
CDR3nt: TGCAGTGCTCTTTCTAGCGGGGTTGGGCACGAGCAGTTCTTC
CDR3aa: CSALSSGVGHEQFF

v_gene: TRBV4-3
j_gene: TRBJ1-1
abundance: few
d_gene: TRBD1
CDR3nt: TGCGCCAGCAGCCAAGATTCGGCAGGGGGTAACACTGAAGCTTTCTTT
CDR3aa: CASSQDSAGGNTEAFF

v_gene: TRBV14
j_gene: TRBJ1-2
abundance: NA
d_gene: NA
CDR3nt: TGTGCCAGCAGCCCCCTCGGAGTCTATGGCTACACCTTC
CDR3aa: CASSPLGVYGYTF

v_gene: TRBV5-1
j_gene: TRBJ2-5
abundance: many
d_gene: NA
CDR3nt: TGCGCCAGCAGCTTGGGGACAACGCAAGAGACCCAGTACTTC
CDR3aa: CASSLGTTQETQYF

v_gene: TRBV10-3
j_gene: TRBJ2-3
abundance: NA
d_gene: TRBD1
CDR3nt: TGTGCCATCACCCGGACAGGGGGCCCCGCAGATACGCAGTATTTT
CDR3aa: CAITRTGGPADTQYF

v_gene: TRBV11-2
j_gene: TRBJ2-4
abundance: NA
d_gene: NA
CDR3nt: TGTGCCAGCAGCTTAGCCCCGACAGGGAGGGGAAGGCTAGCCAAAAACATTCAGTACTTC
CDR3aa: CASSLAPTGRGRLAKNIQYF

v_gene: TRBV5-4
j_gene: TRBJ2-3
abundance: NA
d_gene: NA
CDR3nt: TGTGCCAGCACCCTTAGGCGGGCTACTCAAACAGATACGCAGTATTTT
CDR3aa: CASTLRRATQTDTQYF

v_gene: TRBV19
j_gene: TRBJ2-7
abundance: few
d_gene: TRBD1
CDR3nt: TGTGCCAGTAGTATCCAGGGGGCAGGGTACGAGCAGTACTTC
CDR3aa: CASSIQGAGYEQYF

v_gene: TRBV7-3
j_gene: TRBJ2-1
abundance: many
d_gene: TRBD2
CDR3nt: TGTGCCAGCAGAAAGACTAGCGGGATTTACAATGAGCAGTTCTTC
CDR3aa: CASRKTSGIYNEQFF

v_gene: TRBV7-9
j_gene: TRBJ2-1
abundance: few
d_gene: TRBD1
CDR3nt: TGTGCCAGCAGCTTAGAGAGACAGGGGGCCTACAATGAGCAGTTCTTC
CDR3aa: CASSLERQGAYNEQFF

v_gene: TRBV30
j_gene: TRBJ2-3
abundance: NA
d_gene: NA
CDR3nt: TGTGCCTGGAGTCGGACAGTGCAGGGTACGCAGTATTTT
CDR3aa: CAWSRTVQGTQYF

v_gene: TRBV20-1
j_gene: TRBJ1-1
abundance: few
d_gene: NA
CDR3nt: TGCAGTGCTAGGGACCTAACAGGGTTCGACACTGAAGCTTTCTTT
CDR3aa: CSARDLTGFDTEAFF

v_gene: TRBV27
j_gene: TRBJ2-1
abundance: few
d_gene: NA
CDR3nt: TGTGCCAGCAGTCCCCTCCTCGGGGGGCGCTTCGATGAGCAGTTCTTC
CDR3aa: CASSPLLGGRFDEQFF

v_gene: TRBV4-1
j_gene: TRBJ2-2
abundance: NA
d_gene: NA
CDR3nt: TGCGCCAGCAGCCAAGGGGTTTTGGACACCGGGGAGCTGTTTTTT
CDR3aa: CASSQGVLDTGELFF

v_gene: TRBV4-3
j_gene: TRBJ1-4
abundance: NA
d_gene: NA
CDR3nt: TGCGCCAGCAGCCCCAGGGAGTGGGCTAATGAAAAACTGTTTTTT
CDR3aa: CASSPREWANEKLFF

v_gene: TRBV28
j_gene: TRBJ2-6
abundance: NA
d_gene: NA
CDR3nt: TGTGCCAGCAGTTTATCAGCGTCTGGGGCCAACGTCCTGACTTTC
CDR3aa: CASSLSASGANVLTF

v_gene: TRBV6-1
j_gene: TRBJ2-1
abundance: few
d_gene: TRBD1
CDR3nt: TGTGCCAGCAGCGGACAGGGATGGAATGAGCAGTTCTTC
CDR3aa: CASSGQGWNEQFF

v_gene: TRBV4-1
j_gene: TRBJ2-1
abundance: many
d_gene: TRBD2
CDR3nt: TGCGCCAGCAGCCACCGAGTTCTAGATCGTGCGCGGGGGATCTCCTACAATGAGCAGTTCTTC
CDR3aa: CASSHRVLDRARGISYNEQFF

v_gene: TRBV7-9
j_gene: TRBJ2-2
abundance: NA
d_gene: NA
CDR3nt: TGTGCCAGCAGCATCATAGTCCCTCCAGGGTACACCGGGGAGCTGTTTTTT
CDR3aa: CASSIIVPPGYTGELFF

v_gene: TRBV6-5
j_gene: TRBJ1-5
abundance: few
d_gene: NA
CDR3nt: TGTGCCAGCGGGGGAGAGGTCAATCAGCCCCAGCATTTT
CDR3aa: CASGGEVNQPQHF